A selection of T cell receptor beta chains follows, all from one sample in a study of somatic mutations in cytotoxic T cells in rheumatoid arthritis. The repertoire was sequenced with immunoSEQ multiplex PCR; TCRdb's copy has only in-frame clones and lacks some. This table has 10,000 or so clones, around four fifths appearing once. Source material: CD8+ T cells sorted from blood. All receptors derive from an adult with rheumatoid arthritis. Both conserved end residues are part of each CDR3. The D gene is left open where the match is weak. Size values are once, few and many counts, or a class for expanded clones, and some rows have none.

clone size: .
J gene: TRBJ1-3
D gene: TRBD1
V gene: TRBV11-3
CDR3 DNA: TGTGCCAGCAGCTCTCCGGGACAGGGGAACACCATATATTTT
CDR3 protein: CASSSPGQGNTIYF

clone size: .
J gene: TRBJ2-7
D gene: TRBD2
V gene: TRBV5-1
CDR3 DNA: TGCGCCAGCAGCACCGGACTAGCATCCCACGAGCAGTACTTC
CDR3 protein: CASSTGLASHEQYF

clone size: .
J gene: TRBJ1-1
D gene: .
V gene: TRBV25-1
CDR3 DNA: TGTGCCAGCAGTGAGGATAAAGACAGGTTAGCTTTCTTT
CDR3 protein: CASSEDKDRLAFF

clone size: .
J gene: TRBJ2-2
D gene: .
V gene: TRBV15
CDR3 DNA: TGTGCCACCAGCAGAGATAAGGGTCTTGGCACCGGGGAGCTGTTTTTT
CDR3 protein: CATSRDKGLGTGELFF

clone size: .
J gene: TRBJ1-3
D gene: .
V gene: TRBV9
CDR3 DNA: TGTGCCAGCAGCTCAACAGGGCCTGGAAACACCATATATTTT
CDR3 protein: CASSSTGPGNTIYF

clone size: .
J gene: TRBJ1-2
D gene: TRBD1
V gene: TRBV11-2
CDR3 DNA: TGTGCCAGCAGCTCCCGCCCGGACAGGGAGAACTATGGCTACACCTTC
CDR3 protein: CASSSRPDRENYGYTF

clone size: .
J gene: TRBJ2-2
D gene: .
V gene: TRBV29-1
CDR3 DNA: TGCAGCGCTGAGACTCTCGCGAACACCGGGGAGCTGTTTTTT
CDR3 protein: CSAETLANTGELFF

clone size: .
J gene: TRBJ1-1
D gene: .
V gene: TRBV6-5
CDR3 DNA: TGTGCCAGCATAGCGGAGGGGACAATGAACACTGAAGCTTTCTTT
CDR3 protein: CASIAEGTMNTEAFF

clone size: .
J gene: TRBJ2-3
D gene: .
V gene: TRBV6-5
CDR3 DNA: TGTGCCAGCAGTTACTTAGGGGGGCAGGGGACAGATACGCAGTATTTT
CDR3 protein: CASSYLGGQGTDTQYF

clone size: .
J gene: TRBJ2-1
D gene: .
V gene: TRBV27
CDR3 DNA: TGTGCCAGCAGTCCGACCTCCTACAATGAGCAGTTCTTC
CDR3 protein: CASSPTSYNEQFF

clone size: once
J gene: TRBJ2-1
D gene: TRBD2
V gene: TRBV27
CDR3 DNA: TGTGCCAGCAGTTTATACGGCGGGAGCACCTACAATGAGCAGTTCTTC
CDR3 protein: CASSLYGGSTYNEQFF

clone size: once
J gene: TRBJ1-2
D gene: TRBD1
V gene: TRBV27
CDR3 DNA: TGTGCCAGCAGTTTGGATATGCAGGGGGATGGCTACACCTTC
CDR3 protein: CASSLDMQGDGYTF

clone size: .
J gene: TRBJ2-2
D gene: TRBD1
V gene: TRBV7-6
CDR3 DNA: TGTGCCAGCAGTTCCCCGGGACAGGGAACCCGGTCCACCGGGGAGCTGTTTTTT
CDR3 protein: CASSSPGQGTRSTGELFF

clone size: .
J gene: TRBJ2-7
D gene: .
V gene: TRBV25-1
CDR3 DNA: TGTGCCAGCAGTCCCATCGGCCGGAACGAGCAGTACTTC
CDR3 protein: CASSPIGRNEQYF

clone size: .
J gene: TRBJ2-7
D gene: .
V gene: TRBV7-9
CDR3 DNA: TGTGCCAGCAGCTTAGAGTCAGGCTCCTACGAGCAGTACTTC
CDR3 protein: CASSLESGSYEQYF

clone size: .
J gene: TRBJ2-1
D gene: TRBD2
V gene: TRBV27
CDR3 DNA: TGTGCCAGCAGTCCGAGCGGGGGGCAACACAATGAGCAGTTCTTC
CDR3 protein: CASSPSGGQHNEQFF

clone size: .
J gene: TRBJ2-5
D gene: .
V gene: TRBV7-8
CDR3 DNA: TGTGCCAGCAGCTTAGTGACTTTAGAGACCCAGTACTTC
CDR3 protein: CASSLVTLETQYF

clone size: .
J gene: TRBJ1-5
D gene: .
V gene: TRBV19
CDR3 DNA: TGTGCCAGCCGCGCCCCGCCCCAAGCTAGCAATCAGCCCCAGCATTTT
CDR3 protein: CASRAPPQASNQPQHF

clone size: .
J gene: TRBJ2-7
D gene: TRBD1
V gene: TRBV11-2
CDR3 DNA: TGTGCCAGCAGCTTGGGGACAGCTTCCTACGAGCAGTACTTC
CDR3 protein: CASSLGTASYEQYF

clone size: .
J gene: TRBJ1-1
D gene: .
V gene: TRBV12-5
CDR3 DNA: TGTGCTAGTGGTCTAGGATACACTGAAGCTTTCTTT
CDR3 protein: CASGLGYTEAFF

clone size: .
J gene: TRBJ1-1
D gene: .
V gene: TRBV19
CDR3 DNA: TGTGCCAGTAGGAGAAATACTAACACTGAAGCTTTCTTT
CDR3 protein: CASRRNTNTEAFF

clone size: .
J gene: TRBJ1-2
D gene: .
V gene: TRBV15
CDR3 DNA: TGTGCCACCAGCAGAGAGGAAGGGGATGGCTACACCTTC
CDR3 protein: CATSREEGDGYTF

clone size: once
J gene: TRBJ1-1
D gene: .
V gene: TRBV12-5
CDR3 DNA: TGTGCTAGTGGTTTAACTGAAGCTTTCTTT
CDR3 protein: CASGLTEAFF

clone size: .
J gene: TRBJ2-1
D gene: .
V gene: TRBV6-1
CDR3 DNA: TGTGCCAGCATCCCCCCTAACTACAATGAGCAGTTCTTC
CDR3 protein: CASIPPNYNEQFF

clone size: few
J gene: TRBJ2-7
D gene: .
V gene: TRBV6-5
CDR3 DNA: TGTGCCAGCAGTTACGCTGTCCGCAGGACGCGGTTC
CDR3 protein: CASSYAVRRTRF

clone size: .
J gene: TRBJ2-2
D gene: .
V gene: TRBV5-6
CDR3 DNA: TGTGCCAGCAGCTTGGGGACGACATGGGGGGAGCTGTTTTTT
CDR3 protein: CASSLGTTWGELFF

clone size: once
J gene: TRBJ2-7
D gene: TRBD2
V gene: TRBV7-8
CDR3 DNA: TGTGCCAGCAGCTTCCTGCGGGAGGCCTCCTACGAGCAGTACTTC
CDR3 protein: CASSFLREASYEQYF

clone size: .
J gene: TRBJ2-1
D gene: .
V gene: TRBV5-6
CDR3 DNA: TGTGCCAGCAGCCCCCCCGGGCACAGCTCCTACAATGAGCAGTTCTTC
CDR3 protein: CASSPPGHSSYNEQFF

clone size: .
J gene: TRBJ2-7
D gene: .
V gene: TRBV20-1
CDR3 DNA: TGCAGTGCCGCTACTACCAACGAGCAGTACTTC
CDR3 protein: CSAATTNEQYF

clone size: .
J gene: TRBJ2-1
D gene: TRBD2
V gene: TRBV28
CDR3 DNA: TGTGCCAGCAGTACCCCCGGACTAGAGGTTCATAATGAGCAGTTCTTC
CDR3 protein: CASSTPGLEVHNEQFF

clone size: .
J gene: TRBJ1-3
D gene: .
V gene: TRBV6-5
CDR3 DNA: TGTGCCAGCATGGCAAGCTCTGGAAACACCATATATTTT
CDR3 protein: CASMASSGNTIYF

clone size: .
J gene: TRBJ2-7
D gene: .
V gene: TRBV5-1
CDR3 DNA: TGCGCCAGCAGCTTGTTAACAGGGACCCCCTACGAGCAGTACTTC
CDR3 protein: CASSLLTGTPYEQYF

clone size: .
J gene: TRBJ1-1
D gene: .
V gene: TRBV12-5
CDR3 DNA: TGTGCTAGTGGCCATATGAACACTGAAGCTTTCTTT
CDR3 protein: CASGHMNTEAFF

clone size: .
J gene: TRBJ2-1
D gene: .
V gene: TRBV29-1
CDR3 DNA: TGCAGCGTTGAAGATAGGCAGGCCCTCTACAATGAGCAGTTCTTC
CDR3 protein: CSVEDRQALYNEQFF

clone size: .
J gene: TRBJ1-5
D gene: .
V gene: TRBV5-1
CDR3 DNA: TGCGCCAGCAGCTTGGACCTAGCTAGCCCCCAGCATTTT
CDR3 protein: CASSLDLASPQHF

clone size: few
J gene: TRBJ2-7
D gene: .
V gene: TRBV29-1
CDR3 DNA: TGCAGCGTAGGGCTTAGCTCCTACGAGCAGTACTTC
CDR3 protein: CSVGLSSYEQYF

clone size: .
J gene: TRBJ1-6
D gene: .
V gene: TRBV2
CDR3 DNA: TGTGCCAGCGGATACGGTAATTCACCCCTCCACTTT
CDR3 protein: CASGYGNSPLHF

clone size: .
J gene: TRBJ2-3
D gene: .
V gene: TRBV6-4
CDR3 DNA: TGTGCCAGCAGTGAGACGTGGGGGGTCGCAGATACGCAGTATTTT
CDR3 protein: CASSETWGVADTQYF

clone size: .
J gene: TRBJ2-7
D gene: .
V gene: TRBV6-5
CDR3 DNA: TGTGCCAGCAGTTACGGGCAGGGGTATGACGAGCAGTACTTC
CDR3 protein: CASSYGQGYDEQYF

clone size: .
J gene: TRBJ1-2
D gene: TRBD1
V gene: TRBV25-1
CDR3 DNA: TGTGCCAGCAGGACAGGGCATGGCTACACCTTC
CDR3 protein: CASRTGHGYTF

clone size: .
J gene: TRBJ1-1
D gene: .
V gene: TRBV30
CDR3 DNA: TGTGCCTGGGTGATGAACACTGAAGCTTTCTTT
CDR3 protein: CAWVMNTEAFF

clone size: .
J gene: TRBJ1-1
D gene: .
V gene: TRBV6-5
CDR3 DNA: TGTGCCAGCAGTTTGACGCGGACGGTGAACACTGAAGCTTTCTTT
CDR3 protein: CASSLTRTVNTEAFF

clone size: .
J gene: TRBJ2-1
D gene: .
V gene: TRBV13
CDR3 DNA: TGTGCCAGCAGCGAAGGGGGGGGAGGGGGCAATGAGCAGTTCTTC
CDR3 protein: CASSEGGGGGNEQFF

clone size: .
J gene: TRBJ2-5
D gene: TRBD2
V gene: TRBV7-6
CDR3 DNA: TGTGCCAGCAGGGGCTACGTGGGAGGGGAGACCCAGTACTTC
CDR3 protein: CASRGYVGGETQYF

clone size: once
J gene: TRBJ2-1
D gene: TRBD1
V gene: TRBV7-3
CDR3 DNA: TGTGCCAGCAGCTTAGCACAGGGGAATGAGCAGTTCTTC
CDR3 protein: CASSLAQGNEQFF

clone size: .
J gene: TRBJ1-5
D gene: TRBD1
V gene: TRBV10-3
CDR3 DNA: TGTGCCATCGGGACAGGGGATAGCAATCAGCCCCAGCATTTT
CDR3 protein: CAIGTGDSNQPQHF

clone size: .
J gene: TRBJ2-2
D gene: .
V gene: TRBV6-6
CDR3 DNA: TGTGCCAGCAAGAGTGGTCCGGGAGAAGCCACCGGGGAGCTGTTTTTT
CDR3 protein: CASKSGPGEATGELFF

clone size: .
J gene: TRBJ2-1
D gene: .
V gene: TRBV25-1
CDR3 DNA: TGTGCCAGCAGTGAATACAGCTTCGGGGGGCGAAACAATGAGCAGTTCTTC
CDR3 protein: CASSEYSFGGRNNEQFF

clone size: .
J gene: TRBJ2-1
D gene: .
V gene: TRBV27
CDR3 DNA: TGTGCCTCCCAAAGAATGGGGAATGAGCAGTTCTTC
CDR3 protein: CASQRMGNEQFF

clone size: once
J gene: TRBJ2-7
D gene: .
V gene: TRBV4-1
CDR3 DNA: TGCGCCAGCAGCCCTTATAGCACCATTTCCGAGCAGTACTTC
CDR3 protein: CASSPYSTISEQYF

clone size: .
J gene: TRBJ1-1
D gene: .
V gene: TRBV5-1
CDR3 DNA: TGCGCCAGCAGCCCCGGGACTGGGGTTGAAGCTTTCTTT
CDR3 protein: CASSPGTGVEAFF